This T cell receptor (beta chain) was sequenced during a study of CD8 T cells in ankylosing spondylitis (dated by TCRdb to the late 2010s). For the study in its entirety: The study set out to find disease-linked TCR variants by profiling T cell receptor beta repertoires in ankylosing spondylitis patients and healthy donors. In total, the full study cohort was made up of roughly 110 healthy donors and roughly 27 ankylosing spondylitis patients. Peripheral blood samples were taken, and synovial fluid was additionally collected from ankylosing spondylitis patients. Paper-wide results and their limitations: The disease-linked clones were reported to be significantly enriched in matched synovial fluid samples from ankylosing spondylitis patients. The disease-linked clones had a CD8+ phenotype and were found at relatively low frequencies in peripheral blood. A TCR beta motif made up of eight highly homologous amino acid variants appeared to be characteristic of blood from ankylosing spondylitis patients. Some of the motif variants had been reported before in the synovial fluid and blood of reactive arthritis patients, a finding that suggests common disease-initiation mechanisms.

The sequencer was an Illumina HiSeq 2500. Quantitative 5'-RACE with molecular barcodes was the method used to prepare the TCR beta libraries. Regarding the original processing steps: A new computational method based on a probabilistic model of VDJ rearrangement was used to identify disease-linked TCR variants. TCRdb reanalyzed the raw reads on its own, using fastp at Q25 for trimming and MiXCR for clone calling, and kept in-frame beta chains. Identical CDR3 proteins give one entry, which carries the most common genes and DNA. What appears here as the V and J calls and clone size reflects TCRdb's work, not the paper's. For this sample the table gives 200,000 to 250,000 distinct CDR3 sequences, of which about a quarter were detected only once. The ten largest make up 6.6% of the sample. This clonotype has at least ten counts. Its antigen target is currently unknown. Base qualities are missing; no much larger clone stands one base away.

The junction shows trimming of 4 bases on V and 2 bases on J, plus 13 bases between the germline ends. There are 14 amino acids in the CDR3, from cysteine to phenylalanine inclusive. The DNA shown is the 42-base CDR3, in frame from base 1. CDR1 and CDR2 are drawn from the germline V gene: SQVTM, ANQGSEA. The sequenced sample consisted of blood, either unsorted or a sorted T cell fraction (not recorded which). The chain employs TRBV29-1 and TRBJ2-3, and perhaps TRBD1 as D gene, on 5 matching bases. The TCR sequence derives from a male donor with ankylosing spondylitis or in good health (not recorded which). The DNA is as follows: TGCAGCGTTGTCATAGGGGCTCCCACAGATACGCAGTATTTT. Its translation reads: CSVVIGAPTDTQYF.